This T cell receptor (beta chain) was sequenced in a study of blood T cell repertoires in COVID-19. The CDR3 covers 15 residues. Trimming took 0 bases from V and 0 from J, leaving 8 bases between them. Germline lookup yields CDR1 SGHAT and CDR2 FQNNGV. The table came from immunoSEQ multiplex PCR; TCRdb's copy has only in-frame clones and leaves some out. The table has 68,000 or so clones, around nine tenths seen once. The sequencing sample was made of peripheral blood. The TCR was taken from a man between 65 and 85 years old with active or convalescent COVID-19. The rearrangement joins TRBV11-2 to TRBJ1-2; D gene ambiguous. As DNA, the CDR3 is TGTGCCAGCAGCTTAGACCGGTTAGCTAACTATGGCTACACCTTC. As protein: CASSLDRLANYGYTF.